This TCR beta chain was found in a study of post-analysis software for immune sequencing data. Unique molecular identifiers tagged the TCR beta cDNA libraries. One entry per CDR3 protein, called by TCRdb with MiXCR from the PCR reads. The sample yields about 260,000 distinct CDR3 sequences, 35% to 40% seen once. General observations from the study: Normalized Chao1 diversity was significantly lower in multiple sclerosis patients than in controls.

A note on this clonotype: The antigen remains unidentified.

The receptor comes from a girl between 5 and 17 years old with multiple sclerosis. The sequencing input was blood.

The CDR3 reads CASSQDLLQPQYF. The DNA for the CDR3 is TGCGCCAGCAGCCAAGATCTGTTACAGCCCCAGTATTTT. J is TRBJ1-5 and V is TRBV4-3; D is undetermined. The DNA end is more similar to TRBJ2-3, so the J call may be wrong. Germline values: CDR1 LGHNA, CDR2 YSLEER. The CDR3 extends over 13 amino acids.